This TCR beta chain originates from a study of CD8 T cells in ankylosing spondylitis. Germline V gene data show CDR1 as SQVTM and CDR2 as ANQGSEA. The CDR3 runs to 14 residues. J was trimmed by 5 bases and V by 7 bases; bases with no gene match: 8. TCRdb used MiXCR to reprocess the 5' RACE reads, holding one entry per CDR3 protein. This sample has approximately 400,000 distinct CDR3 sequences, with roughly 26% found just once. About this clonotype: Its target is unknown.

Findings of the study overall: Blood from ankylosing spondylitis patients appeared to carry a characteristic roughly 8-variant TCR beta motif. In peripheral blood, disease-linked CD8+ clones occurred at relatively low frequencies. Clones tied to disease were said to be significantly enriched in matched ankylosing spondylitis synovial fluid.

The sequencing sample was made of blood, either unsorted or a sorted T cell fraction (not recorded which). The chain couples TRBV29-1 to TRBJ2-2; 9 bases match TRBD1. The sequence was obtained from a male donor with ankylosing spondylitis. The CDR3: CSARRDRETGELFF. The DNA for the CDR3 is TGCAGCGCTCGCCGGGACAGGGAAACCGGGGAGCTGTTTTTT.